This TCR beta chain is from a study of regulatory T cells in long-lasting Graves disease (dated by TCRdb to 2020 to 2023). Some background on the complete study: Antithyroid drugs had been taken for less than 3 months by newly diagnosed Graves' disease patients. This study used TCR sequencing and RNA sequencing of peripheral blood to compare persistent Graves' disease patients against newly diagnosed Graves' disease patients. The study was registered as a clinical trial and conducted in China. A total of about 35 samples underwent TCR sequencing, from roughly 13 patients with persistent Graves' disease and 20 or so patients with newly diagnosed Graves' disease.

V and J lose 1 base and 6 bases, and a span of 9 bases separates them. CDR1 and CDR2, per the germline V gene, are KGHSH and LQKENI. The CDR3, cysteine through phenylalanine, is 13 amino acids long. Here the CDR3 DNA is all that survives: 39 bases in frame from base 1. This clonotype was observed at least ten times. The antigen it binds to is not known. Base qualities are not at hand, and no much larger clone is one base apart. The library was built by means of multiplex PCR. TCRdb shows the sequencer as Illumina HiSeq 4000. To build TCR beta libraries, CDR3 regions were amplified by Arm-PCR using iRepertoire HTBI primers. Gel purification was performed on PCR products prior to sequencing. Under the source paper's analysis protocol: Gene usage analysis of CDR3 amino acid clonotypes relied on the roughly 60 TRBV and 14 TRBJ segments identified across samples. COPE and FqMerger were used to merge the filtered high-quality paired reads into contigs. BLAST was used to align contigs to IMGT TRBV, TRBD and TRBJ reference genes, and CDR3 was defined according to IMGT. Highly expanded clones were defined as clonotypes with a frequency above 0.1%. Shannon entropy was used to measure repertoire diversity, and the Gini coefficient was used to measure V-J evenness. Clonotypes shared by more than one individual were considered public. TCRdb took the public reads, trimmed them with fastp at Q25, ran MiXCR for clone calling and kept in-frame beta chains. One record per CDR3 amino acid sequence lists the most common genes and DNA. The V and J calls, along with clone size, are taken from TCRdb and not from the paper's own processing. The sample contains approximately 390,000 distinct CDR3 sequences, under 20% of them found a single time. The ten largest clones add up to roughly a fifth of the sample.

Findings and caveats that apply to the study as a whole: Peripheral blood alone was examined, since thyroid tissue, which constituted the primary lesion, could not be accessed. Only the TCR beta chain was sequenced and analyzed. More public clonotypes were shared among persistent patients (under 3,000) than among newly diagnosed patients (more than 900). TRBV28, TRBJ1-2 and TRBJ2-5 were preferentially used in persistent disease, while TRBV20-1 and TRBJ2-1 were favored in newly diagnosed disease. Persistent Graves' disease patients showed lower TCR Shannon entropy and fewer highly expanded clones than newly diagnosed patients, suggesting clonal expansion. The authors acknowledged the small sample size as a limitation that may reduce accuracy.

The label giving this sample's time point can be read as: newly diagnosed GD, antithyroid drugs for less than 3 months. For both TCR sequencing and RNA sequencing, RNA was extracted from PBMCs using TRIzol. The diagnosis of Graves' disease followed American Thyroid Association guidelines. The patients came from an endocrinology department in Xi'an, China. Each patient gave about 8.1 milliliters of peripheral blood, collected in an EDTA anticoagulant tube. Ficoll Paque Plus density gradient separation was used to isolate PBMCs, and no further T cell sorting was performed. RNA quality was checked with an Agilent 2100 Bioanalyzer and agarose gel, and concentration with a NanoDrop 2000. This sample was also put to use in a study of T cells in Graves' hyperthyroidism and ophthalmopathy. From the second report: Stable Graves' hyperthyroidism was defined as the absence of progression to ophthalmopathy over 18 months of follow-up. Hyperthyroidism patients were newly diagnosed, with disease duration under 2 months, and aged 18 to 65 years. The study excluded patients with uncontrolled infections, other autoimmune diseases, pregnancy or lactation. Diagnoses were based on clinical symptoms, serum thyroxine and TRAb, thyroid ultrasound and orbital computed tomography. The TCR CDR3 was subjected to a first round of RT-PCR using the HTBI primer set and the Qiagen OneStep RT-PCR kit. Most expanded thyroid clonotypes (frequency above 0.001) were also detected in blood, a finding suggesting that blood repertoires may reflect thyroid immune responses. A 13 V-J signature model separated ophthalmopathy from stable hyperthyroidism, with about 90% sensitivity and 81.08% specificity in cross-validation and 80%/75% in testing. In validation, the model predicted progression to ophthalmopathy a median of about 5.9 months before onset, with approximately 71% sensitivity and about 72% specificity. A discovery cohort of about a hundred patients, roughly 43 with Graves' ophthalmopathy and over 55 with stable Graves' hyperthyroidism, was used to find distinguishing TCR V-J signatures. Whether ophthalmopathy could be predicted prospectively was tested in an independent validation cohort made up of 18 to 20 hyperthyroidism patients plus 17 patients who later progressed to ophthalmopathy. The 95 to 100 discovery patients were randomly divided into training and test sets at a 7:3 ratio. In more than 5 Graves' hyperthyroidism patients, the study also compared T-cell repertoires from thyroid tissue with T-cell repertoires from blood. After blood sampling, hyperthyroidism patients were treated with methimazole at a starting dose of 30 mg daily, and ophthalmopathy patients were treated with high-dose intravenous methylprednisolone. Libraries were constructed in a second round of multiplex PCR, after which size selection and purification were performed. The libraries were sequenced on an Illumina HiSeq2000 using paired-end 100 bp reads. SOAPnuke was used to process the raw data, removing reads that contained adapters or uncalled bases, had a mean Phred below 15, or lacked an exact match to the constant primer or identifier. High-quality paired reads were merged using COPE v1.2.5, and each unique nucleotide sequence was defined as a clonotype. Clonotypes were aligned to IMGT TRBV, TRBD and TRBJ reference segments using MiTCR v1.1. Only V-J combinations with frequency above 0.0001, covering 99.2% of repertoires, were analysed. A TCS score was defined as the ratio of F50 (clonal expansion) to E x V (chaos), with BLOSUM62-based TCRdist applied between CDR3 peptides within each V-J. Welch's t-statistics and random forest reduced roughly 500 V-J features to some 14, which were used in a naive Bayes classifier (R e1071). No statistical method was used to set the sample size in advance, and investigators knew the group allocation. The paper reports TCR Vbeta CDR3 sequencing of over 130 peripheral blood samples: 40 or so ophthalmopathy, roughly 80 hyperthyroidism and some 17 progressor patients.

This receptor was taken from a woman aged 18-29 years with Graves disease. Donor details come from another sample of the same person, matched by shared clones. The chain links TRBV18 with TRBJ1-2; tentative D gene TRBD1, with 5 bases matching. Sequences were derived from peripheral blood mononuclear cells (PBMCs), sampled at new diagnosis, from a patient treated with antithyroid drugs. CDR3 reads: CASSPQGRDGYTF. Here is the DNA: TGTGCCAGCTCACCACAGGGGCGCGATGGCTACACCTTC.